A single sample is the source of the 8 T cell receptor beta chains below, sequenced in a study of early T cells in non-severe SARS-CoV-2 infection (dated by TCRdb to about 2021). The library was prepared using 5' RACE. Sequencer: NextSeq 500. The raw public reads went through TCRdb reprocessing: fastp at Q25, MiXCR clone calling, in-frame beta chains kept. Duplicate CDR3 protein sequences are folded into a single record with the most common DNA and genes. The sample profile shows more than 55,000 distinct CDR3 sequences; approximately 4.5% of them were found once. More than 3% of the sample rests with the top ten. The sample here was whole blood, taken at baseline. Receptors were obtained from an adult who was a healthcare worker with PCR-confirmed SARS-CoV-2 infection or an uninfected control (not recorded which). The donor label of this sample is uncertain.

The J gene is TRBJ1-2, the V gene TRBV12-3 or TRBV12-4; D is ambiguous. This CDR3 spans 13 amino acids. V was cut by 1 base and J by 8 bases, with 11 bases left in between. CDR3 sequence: CASSLETVGGYTF. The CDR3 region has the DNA TGTGCCAGCAGTTTAGAGACGGTTGGCGGCTACACCTTC.

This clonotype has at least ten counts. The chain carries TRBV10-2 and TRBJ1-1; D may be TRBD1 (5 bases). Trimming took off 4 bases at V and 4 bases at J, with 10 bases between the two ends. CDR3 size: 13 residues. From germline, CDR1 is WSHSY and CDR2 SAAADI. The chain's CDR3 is CASSADSPTEAFF. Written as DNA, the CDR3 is TGCGCCAGCAGTGCCGACAGTCCCACTGAAGCTTTCTTT.

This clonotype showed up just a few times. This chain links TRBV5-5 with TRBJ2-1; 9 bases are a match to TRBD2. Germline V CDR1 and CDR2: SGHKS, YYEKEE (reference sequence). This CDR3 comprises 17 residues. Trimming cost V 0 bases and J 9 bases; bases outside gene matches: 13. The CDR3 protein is CASSLGNSGGFGIEQFF. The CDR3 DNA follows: TGTGCCAGCAGCTTGGGAAATAGCGGGGGATTTGGCATTGAGCAGTTCTTC.

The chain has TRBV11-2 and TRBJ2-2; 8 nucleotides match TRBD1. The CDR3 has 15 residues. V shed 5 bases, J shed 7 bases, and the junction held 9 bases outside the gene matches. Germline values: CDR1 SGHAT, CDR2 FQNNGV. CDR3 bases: TGTGCCAGCAGCCAAGACAGGGGCCCGAGCGGGGAGCTGTTTTTT. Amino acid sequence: CASSQDRGPSGELFF.

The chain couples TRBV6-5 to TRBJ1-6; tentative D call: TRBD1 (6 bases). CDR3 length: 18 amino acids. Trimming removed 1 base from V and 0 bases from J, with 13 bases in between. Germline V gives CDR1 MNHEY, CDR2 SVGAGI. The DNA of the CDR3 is TGTGCCAGCAGTTACTTGGGTCAGGGGAGCTCCTATAATTCACCCCTCCACTTT. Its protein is CASSYLGQGSSYNSPLHF.

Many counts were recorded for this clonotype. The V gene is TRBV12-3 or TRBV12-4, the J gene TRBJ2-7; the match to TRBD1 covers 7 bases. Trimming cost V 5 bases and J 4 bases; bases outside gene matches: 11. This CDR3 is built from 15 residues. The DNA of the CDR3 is TGTGCCAGCAGTAAGGGACAGCTCGAAGGGTACGAGCAGTACTTC. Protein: CASSKGQLEGYEQYF.

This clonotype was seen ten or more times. The CDR3 loop reads CSARDGDWIRETQYF. The CDR3 coding sequence is TGCAGTGCTAGAGACGGGGACTGGATCAGAGAGACCCAGTACTTC. This rearrangement joins TRBV20-1 to TRBJ2-5; possibly TRBD2 for D (6 bases). This CDR3 region has 15 residues. The germline gives CDR1 DFQATT, CDR2 SNEGSKA (reference sequence). V lost 0 bases, J lost 4 bases, and 15 bases lay in between.

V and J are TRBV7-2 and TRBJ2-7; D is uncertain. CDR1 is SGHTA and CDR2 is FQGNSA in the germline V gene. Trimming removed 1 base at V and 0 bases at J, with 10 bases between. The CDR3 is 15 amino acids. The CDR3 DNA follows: TGTGCCAGCAGCTTAGAGGCACTTAACTCCTACGAGCAGTACTTC. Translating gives CASSLEALNSYEQYF.